Listed below are T cell receptor beta chains from one sample, sequenced in a study of cytotoxic CD8 clonotypes in ibrutinib-treated CLL. Assay: immunoSEQ multiplex PCR; the TCRdb copy retains only in-frame clones and omits some. Here the sample spans about 63,000 clones, less than 60% being singletons. Specimen: PBMCs, collected after 12 months of ibrutinib treatment. The receptors here all came from a human donor with chronic lymphocytic leukemia. The CDR3 runs from the conserved cysteine through the conserved F or W. The D gene is left open where the match is weak. The size field is filled for only some rows; it gives once, few, many or a size class.

>15|TRBV19|-|-|TRBJ2-1
TGTGCCAGTAGTATGACCAGGTGGCAGTGGAATGAGCAGTTCTTC
CASSMTRWQWNEQFF
>14|TRBV30|-|TRBD1|TRBJ1-3
TGTGCCTGGAGGACAGGGGGCTCTGGAAACACCATATATTTT
CAWRTGGSGNTIYF
>15|TRBV19|once|-|TRBJ1-2
TGTGCCAGTAGACCTTGGGTCCAGGCTAACTATGGCTACACCTTC
CASRPWVQANYGYTF
>15|TRBV18|few|-|TRBJ1-1
TGTGCCAGCTCACGCTCTGCGGACTTGAACACTGAAGCTTTCTTT
CASSRSADLNTEAFF
>17|TRBV7-6|-|-|TRBJ2-3
TGTGCCAGCAGCTTAGGGGGGGGGCGGTCAAGCACAGATACGCAGTATTTT
CASSLGGGRSSTDTQYF
>14|TRBV14|medium-sized|-|TRBJ2-7
TGTGCCAGCAGCCCTAGCCTACTATCCTACGAGCAGTACTTC
CASSPSLLSYEQYF
>13|TRBV6-4|-|-|TRBJ2-7
TGTGCCAGCTCTCCCGGTGGAGGGGGCGAGCAGTACTTC
CASSPGGGGEQYF
>13|TRBV2|few|-|TRBJ1-2
TGTGCCAGCAGGGCCGGACAGACGAGAGGCTACACCTTC
CASRAGQTRGYTF
>13|TRBV2|-|-|TRBJ1-2
TGTGCCAGCAGTGAATGGGGACGGGATGGCTACACCTTC
CASSEWGRDGYTF
>17|TRBV5-1|-|TRBD1|TRBJ2-1
TGCGCCAGCAGCTTGCTCTTCGGGACAGGGTCTTTTAGTGAGCAGTTCTTC
CASSLLFGTGSFSEQFF
>12|TRBV7-2|-|TRBD2|TRBJ2-3
TGTGCCAGCCGGGCTAGCGGGGGAACGCAGTATTTT
CASRASGGTQYF
>19|TRBV18|-|TRBD2|TRBJ2-7
TGTGCCAGCTCACCACGTACCAGGGGGACTAGCGGACCAACCTACGAGCAGTACTTC
CASSPRTRGTSGPTYEQYF
>14|TRBV25-1|-|-|TRBJ1-5
TGTGCCAGCAGTGATCCGGGGAGCAATCAGCCCCAGCATTTT
CASSDPGSNQPQHF
>14|TRBV19|few|-|TRBJ1-5
TGTGCCAGTAGTATTCAGAATAGCAATCAGCCCCAGCATTTT
CASSIQNSNQPQHF
>14|TRBV5-1|-|-|TRBJ2-7
TGCGCCAGCAGCTTGGTTCCTGCCAACTACGAGCAGTACTTC
CASSLVPANYEQYF
>13|TRBV5-1|-|-|TRBJ2-3
TGCGCCAGCAGCCTCGTCAACAGCGATACGCAGTATTTT
CASSLVNSDTQYF
>15|TRBV6-1|-|TRBD1|TRBJ1-5
TGTGCCAGCAGTGAAGGACAGGGGGCGACGTGGCCCCAGCATTTT
CASSEGQGATWPQHF
>17|TRBV27|few|-|TRBJ2-3
TGTGCCAGCAGTCCCCGGGGGCCGATTAGGTTCACAGATACGCAGTATTTT
CASSPRGPIRFTDTQYF
>18|TRBV27|-|TRBD2|TRBJ2-3
TGTGCCAGCAGTTTACGCTCTTTAGCGGGGGGAGGGAGACGGACGCAGTATTTT
CASSLRSLAGGGRRTQYF
>13|TRBV6-5|few|-|TRBJ1-4
TGTGCCAGCAGGGCCCAGGGTTTTGAAAAACTGTTTTTT
CASRAQGFEKLFF
>15|TRBV6-1|many|-|TRBJ1-5
TGTGCCAGCAGTGGACCCTGGGGGGGCAATCAGCCCCAGCATTTT
CASSGPWGGNQPQHF
>14|TRBV6-1|few|-|TRBJ1-5
TGTGCCAGCAGTGAGCAGAGAGGGAATCAGCCCCAGCATTTT
CASSEQRGNQPQHF
>13|TRBV10-3|few|-|TRBJ1-4
TGTGCCATCAGTGCGGGGGTACGAGAAAAACTGTTTTTT
CAISAGVREKLFF
>14|TRBV23-1|-|-|TRBJ1-4
TGCGCCAGCAGTCAAAACTTACTAAGACCGGCACTGTTTTTT
CASSQNLLRPALFF
>16|TRBV19|-|-|TRBJ2-6
TGTGCCAGTAGTATCCCTGGCGCCTCTGGGGCCAACGTCCTGACTTTC
CASSIPGASGANVLTF
>14|TRBV4-1|few|-|TRBJ1-5
TGCGCCAGCAGCCCCGACAGCCCAAATCAGCCCCAGCATTTT
CASSPDSPNQPQHF
>14|TRBV13|-|-|TRBJ2-5
TGTGCCAGCAGCCGATGGGACGGTAAAGAGACCCAGTACTTC
CASSRWDGKETQYF
>16|TRBV5-4|few|-|TRBJ1-2
TGTGCCAGCAGCTTGGGAGGGGGGGTAGCTAACTATGGCTACACCTTC
CASSLGGGVANYGYTF
>15|TRBV2|many|TRBD2|TRBJ2-7
TGTGCCAGCAGTGACTTACTAGCGGTTTCCTACGAGCAGTACTTC
CASSDLLAVSYEQYF
>14|TRBV5-1|-|-|TRBJ2-2
TGCGCCAGCAGCTTGGCTATCAACACCGGGGAGCTGTTTTTT
CASSLAINTGELFF
>17|TRBV11-2|-|TRBD2|TRBJ2-1
TGTGCCAGCAGGACTAGCGGGGGGGTTAGCTCCTACAATGAGCAGTTCTTC
CASRTSGGVSSYNEQFF
>12|TRBV4-1|-|-|TRBJ2-1
TGCGCCAGCAGCCAGATGGGGCATGAGCAGTTCTTC
CASSQMGHEQFF
>11|TRBV28|-|-|TRBJ2-5
TGTGCCAGCAGCCGGCTCGAGACCCAGTACTTC
CASSRLETQYF
>13|TRBV6-5|-|TRBD1|TRBJ1-1
TGTGCCAGCAGCCTGACAGGGGCCTCTGAAGCTTTCTTT
CASSLTGASEAFF
>15|TRBV29-1|once|-|TRBJ2-3
TGCAGCGTTGAAGGGGGCCCCTTGGGCACGGATACGCAGTATTTT
CSVEGGPLGTDTQYF
>15|TRBV7-6|-|-|TRBJ1-1
TGTGCCAGCAGCCCTCGACCCTTGGGAAACACTGAAGCTTTCTTT
CASSPRPLGNTEAFF
>13|TRBV19|few|-|TRBJ2-2
TGTGCCTCGCGGCTACCAAACACCGGGGAGCTGTTTTTT
CASRLPNTGELFF
>15|TRBV2|few|-|TRBJ1-5
TGTGCCAGCAGTGACTGGGCACCGAGCAATCAGCCCCAGCATTTT
CASSDWAPSNQPQHF
>16|TRBV4-2|-|-|TRBJ2-1
TGTGCCAGCAGCCAGCACCAGGGTCCGCCCTACAATGAGCAGTTCTTC
CASSQHQGPPYNEQFF